The 5 T cell receptor beta chains given below trace back to one sample, sequenced in a study of blood T cell repertoires in COVID-19. Clones were read by immunoSEQ multiplex PCR, and TCRdb kept only the in-frame ones, dropping some. This sample has more than 200,000 clones; around 86% occur once, and the top ten carry 5.9%. The specimen was peripheral blood. Receptors originate from a man older than 75 with acute or convalescent COVID-19.

The rearrangement joins TRBV5-1 to TRBJ2-5, with 8 positions matching TRBD2. Germline-derived CDR1 and CDR2 are SGHRS and YFSETQ. Germline trimming cut 1 base from V and 4 bases from J; bases unmatched to any gene: 9. The CDR3 is 16 amino acids. CDR3 loop: CASSLSPGGPRETQYF. DNA for the CDR3: TGCGCCAGCAGCTTGTCCCCGGGAGGGCCTCGAGAGACCCAGTACTTC.

The chain couples TRBV6-6 to TRBJ1-2; TRBD1 matches 7 bases. Per the germline V gene, CDR1 is MNHNY and CDR2 is SVGAGI (reference sequence). With V trimmed by 6 bases and J by 2 bases, 9 bases remained unmatched. CDR3 length equals 15 residues. The CDR3 coding sequence is TGTGCCAGCAGGCTTCAGGGGGTTCGAAACTATGGCTACACCTTC. Protein product: CASRLQGVRNYGYTF.

This chain uses TRBV5-1 with TRBJ2-1, with D unclear. The CDR3 contains 12 residues. Germline CDR1 is SGHRS and CDR2 is YFSETQ. Trimming stripped 1 base from V and 8 bases from J, with 7 bases between. CDR3 coding DNA: TGCGCCAGCAGCTTGTCTCTCGATGAGCAGTTCTTC. Protein: CASSLSLDEQFF.

The chain joins TRBV6-1 to TRBJ1-6; D ambiguous. CDR3 size: 16 residues. V gave up 4 bases and J gave up 4 bases, with 14 bases separating them. Germline CDR1 reads MNHNS; CDR2 reads SASEGT. Here the CDR3 DNA reads TGTGCCAGCAGTGGAGGAGGCAGAACTTATAATTCACCCCTCCACTTT. Protein sequence: CASSGGGRTYNSPLHF.

V usage is TRBV4-1 and J usage is TRBJ2-7, with 7 bases that match TRBD1. The CDR3 is made up of 15 amino acids. Looked up from germline, CDR1 is MGHRA and CDR2 is YSYEKL. The V gene end was trimmed by 5 bases and the J gene end by 0 bases; junction bases not matched to a gene: 7. The CDR3 reads CASSSRTGSSYEQYF. CDR3 in DNA: TGCGCCAGCAGCTCTCGGACAGGTAGCTCCTACGAGCAGTACTTC.